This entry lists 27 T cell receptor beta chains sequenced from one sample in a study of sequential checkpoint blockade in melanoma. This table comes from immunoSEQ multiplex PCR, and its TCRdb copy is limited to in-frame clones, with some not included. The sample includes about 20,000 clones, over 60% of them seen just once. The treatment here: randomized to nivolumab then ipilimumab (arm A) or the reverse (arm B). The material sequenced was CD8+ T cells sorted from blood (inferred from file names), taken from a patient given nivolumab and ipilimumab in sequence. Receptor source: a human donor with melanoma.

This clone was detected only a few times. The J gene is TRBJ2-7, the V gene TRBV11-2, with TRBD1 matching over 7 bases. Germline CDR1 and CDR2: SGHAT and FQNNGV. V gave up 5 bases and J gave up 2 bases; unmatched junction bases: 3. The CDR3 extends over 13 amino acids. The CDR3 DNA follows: TGTGCCAGCAGCCCCGGGACAGCCTACGAGCAGTACTTC. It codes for CASSPGTAYEQYF.

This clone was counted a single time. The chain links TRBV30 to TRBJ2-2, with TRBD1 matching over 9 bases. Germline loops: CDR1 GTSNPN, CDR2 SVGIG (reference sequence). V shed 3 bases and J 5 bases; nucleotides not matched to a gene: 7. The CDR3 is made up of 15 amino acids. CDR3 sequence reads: CAWRGTGGSTGELFF. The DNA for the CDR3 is TGTGCCTGGAGAGGAACAGGGGGCTCGACCGGGGAGCTGTTTTTT.

The CDR3 region is CASSLWSSEPKYEQYF. The CDR3 DNA is TGTGCCAGCAGCTTATGGTCGTCCGAGCCTAAATACGAGCAGTACTTC. This rearrangement joins TRBV13 to TRBJ2-7; D is unclear. Deletions cut 2 bases from V and 4 bases from J, with 18 bases between. Germline assignment: CDR1 PRHDT and CDR2 FYEKMQ (reference sequence). The CDR3 is 16 amino acids. Supplemented by reference TRBV13 and TRBJ2-7, the full variable domain reads AAGVIQSPRHLIKEKRETATLKCYPIPRHDTVYWYQQGPGQDPQFLISFYEKMQSDKGSIPDRFSAQQFSDYHSELNMSSLELGDSALYFCASSLWSSEPKYEQYFGPGTRLTVT.

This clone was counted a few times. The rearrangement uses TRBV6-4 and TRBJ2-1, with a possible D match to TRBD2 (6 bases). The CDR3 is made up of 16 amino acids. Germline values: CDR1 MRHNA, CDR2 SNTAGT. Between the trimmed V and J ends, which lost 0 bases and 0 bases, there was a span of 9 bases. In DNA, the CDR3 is TGTGCCAGCAGTGACTCGGGGGGTAGCTCCTACAATGAGCAGTTCTTC. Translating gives CASSDSGGSSYNEQFF.

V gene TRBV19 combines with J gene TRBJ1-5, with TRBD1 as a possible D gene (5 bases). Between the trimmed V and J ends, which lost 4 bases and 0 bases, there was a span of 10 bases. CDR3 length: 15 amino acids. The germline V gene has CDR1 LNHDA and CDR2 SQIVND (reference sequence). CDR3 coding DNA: TGTGCCAGTAGTACAGGACATCTTAGCAATCAGCCCCAGCATTTT. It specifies CASSTGHLSNQPQHF.

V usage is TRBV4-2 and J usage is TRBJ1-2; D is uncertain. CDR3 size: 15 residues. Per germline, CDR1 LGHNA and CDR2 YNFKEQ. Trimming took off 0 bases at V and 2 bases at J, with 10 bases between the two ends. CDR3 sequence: CASSQESGRNYGYTF. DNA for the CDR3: TGTGCCAGCAGCCAAGAAAGCGGAAGGAACTATGGCTACACCTTC.

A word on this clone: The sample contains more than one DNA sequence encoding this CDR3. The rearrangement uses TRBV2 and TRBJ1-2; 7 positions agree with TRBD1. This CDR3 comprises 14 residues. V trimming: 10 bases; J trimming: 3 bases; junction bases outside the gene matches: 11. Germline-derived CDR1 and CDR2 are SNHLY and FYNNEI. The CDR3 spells CATEQGDRDYGYTF. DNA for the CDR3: TGTGCCACCGAGCAGGGGGACAGAGACTATGGCTACACCTTC.

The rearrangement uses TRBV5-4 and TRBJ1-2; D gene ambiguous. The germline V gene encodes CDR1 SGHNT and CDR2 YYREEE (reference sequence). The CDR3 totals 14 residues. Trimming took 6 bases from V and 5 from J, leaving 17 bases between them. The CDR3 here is CASKNFGGKYGYTF. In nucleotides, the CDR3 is TGTGCCAGCAAGAACTTCGGAGGAAAGTATGGCTACACCTTC.

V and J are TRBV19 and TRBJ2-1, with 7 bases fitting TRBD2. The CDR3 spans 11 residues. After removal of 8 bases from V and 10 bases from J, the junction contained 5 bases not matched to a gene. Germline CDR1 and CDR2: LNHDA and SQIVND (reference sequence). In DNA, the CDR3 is TGTGCCAGTCGTCAGGGAGGGGAGCAGTTCTTC. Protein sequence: CASRQGGEQFF.

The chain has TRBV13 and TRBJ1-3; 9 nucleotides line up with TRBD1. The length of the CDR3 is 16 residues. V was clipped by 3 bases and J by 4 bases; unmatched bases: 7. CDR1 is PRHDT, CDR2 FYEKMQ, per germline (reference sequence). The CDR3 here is CASSFWTGAQGNTIYF. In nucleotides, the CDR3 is TGTGCCAGCAGCTTTTGGACAGGGGCGCAGGGAAACACCATATATTTT. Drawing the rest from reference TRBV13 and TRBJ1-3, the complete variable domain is AAGVIQSPRHLIKEKRETATLKCYPIPRHDTVYWYQQGPGQDPQFLISFYEKMQSDKGSIPDRFSAQQFSDYHSELNMSSLELGDSALYFCASSFWTGAQGNTIYFGEGSWLTVV.

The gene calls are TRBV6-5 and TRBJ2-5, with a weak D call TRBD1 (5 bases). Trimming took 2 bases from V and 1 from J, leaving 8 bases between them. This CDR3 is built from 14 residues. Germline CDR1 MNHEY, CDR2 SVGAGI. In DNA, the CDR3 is TGTGCCAGCAGTTACGGGGCCATCCAAGAGACCCAGTACTTC. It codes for CASSYGAIQETQYF.

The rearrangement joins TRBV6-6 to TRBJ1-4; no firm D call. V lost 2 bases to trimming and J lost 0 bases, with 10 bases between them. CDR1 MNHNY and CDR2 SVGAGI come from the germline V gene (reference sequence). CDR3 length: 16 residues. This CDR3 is CASSYGSSATNEKLFF. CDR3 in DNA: TGTGCCAGCAGTTACGGCTCATCCGCAACTAATGAAAAACTGTTTTTT.

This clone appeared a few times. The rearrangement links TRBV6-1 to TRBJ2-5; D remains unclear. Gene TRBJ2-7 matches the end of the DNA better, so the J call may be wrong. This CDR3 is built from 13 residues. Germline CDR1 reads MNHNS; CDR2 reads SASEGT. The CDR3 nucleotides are TGTGCCAGCAGTGAAGCAGTAGCCTACGAGCAGTACTTC. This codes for CASSEAVAYEQYF.

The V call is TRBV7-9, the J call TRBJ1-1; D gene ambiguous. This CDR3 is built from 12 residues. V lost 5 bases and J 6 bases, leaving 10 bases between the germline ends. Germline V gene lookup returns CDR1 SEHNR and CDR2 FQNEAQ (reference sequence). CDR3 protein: CASSPYGAEAFF. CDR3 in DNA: TGTGCCAGCAGCCCCTATGGAGCTGAAGCTTTCTTT. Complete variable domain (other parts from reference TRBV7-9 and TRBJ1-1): DTGVSQNPRHKITKRGQNVTFRCDPISEHNRLYWYRQTLGQGPEFLTYFQNEAQLEKSRLLSDRFSAERPKGSFSTLEIQRTEQGDSAMYLCASSPYGAEAFFGQGTRLTVV.

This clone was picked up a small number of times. CDR3 region: CASTGTSGSYEQYF. As DNA, the CDR3 is TGTGCCAGCACCGGGACTAGCGGGAGTTACGAGCAGTACTTC. The chain carries TRBV27 and TRBJ2-7; 14 bases line up with TRBD2. Germline CDR1 and CDR2: MNHEY and SMNVEV (reference sequence). Trimming took 7 bases from V and 4 from J; bases not matched to a gene: 3. CDR3 length: 14 amino acids.

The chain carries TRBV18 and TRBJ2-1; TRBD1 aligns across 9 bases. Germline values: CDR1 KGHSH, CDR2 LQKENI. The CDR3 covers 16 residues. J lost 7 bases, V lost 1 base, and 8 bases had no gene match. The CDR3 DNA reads TGTGCCAGCTCACCACAAGGGACAGGGAGGTCGAATGAGCAGTTCTTC. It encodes CASSPQGTGRSNEQFF.

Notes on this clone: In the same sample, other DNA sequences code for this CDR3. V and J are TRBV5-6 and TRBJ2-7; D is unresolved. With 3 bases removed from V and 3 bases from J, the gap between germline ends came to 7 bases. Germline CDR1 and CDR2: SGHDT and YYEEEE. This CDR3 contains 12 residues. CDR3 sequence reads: CASSSTGYEQYF. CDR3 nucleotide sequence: TGTGCCAGCAGCTCGACGGGCTACGAGCAGTACTTC. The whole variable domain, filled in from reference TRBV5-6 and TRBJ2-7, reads DAGVTQSPTHLIKTRGQQVTLRCSPKSGHDTVSWYQQALGQGPQFIFQYYEEEERQRGNFPDRFSGHQFPNYSSELNVNALLLGDSALYLCASSSTGYEQYFGPGTRLTVT.

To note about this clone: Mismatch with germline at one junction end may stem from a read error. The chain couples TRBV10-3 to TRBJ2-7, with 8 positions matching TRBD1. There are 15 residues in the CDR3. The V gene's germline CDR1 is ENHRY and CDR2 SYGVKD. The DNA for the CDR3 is TGTGCCAGCAGTCTCTCCGGGACAGGTAACTACGAGCAGTACTTC. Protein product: CASSLSGTGNYEQYF.

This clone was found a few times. The DNA for the CDR3 is TGTGCCAGCAGCGGAAGGGGGCGGTTCGAGCAGTACTTC. Its translation is CASSGRGRFEQYF. The gene calls are TRBV13 and TRBJ2-7, with 7 bases identical to TRBD1. The germline gives CDR1 PRHDT, CDR2 FYEKMQ (reference sequence). The CDR3 has 13 residues. The junction had 7 bases not matched to a gene; V was cut back by 5 bases and J by 6 bases.

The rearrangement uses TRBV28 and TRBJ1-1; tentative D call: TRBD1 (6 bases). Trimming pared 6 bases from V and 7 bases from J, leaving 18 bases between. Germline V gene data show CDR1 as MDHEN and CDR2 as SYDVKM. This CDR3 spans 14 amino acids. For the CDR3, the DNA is TGTGCCAGCAGATTACCAGGGGAGACCCGTGAAGCTTTCTTT. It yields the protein CASRLPGETREAFF.

The CDR3 is CASSFPGSRETQYF. DNA of the CDR3: TGTGCCAGCAGCTTCCCAGGGTCGCGGGAGACCCAGTACTTC. The rearrangement joins TRBV11-3 to TRBJ2-5; TRBD1 might be the D (5 bases). The CDR3 has 14 residues. Germline assignment: CDR1 SGHNT and CDR2 YENEEA. V lost 3 bases to trimming and J lost 5 bases, with 13 bases between them.

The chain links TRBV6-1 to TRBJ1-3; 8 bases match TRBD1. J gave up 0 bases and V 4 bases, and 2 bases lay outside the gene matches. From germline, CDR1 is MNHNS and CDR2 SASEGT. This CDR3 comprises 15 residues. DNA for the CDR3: TGTGCCAGCAGTGTGACAGGGGACTCTGGAAACACCATATATTTT. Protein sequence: CASSVTGDSGNTIYF.

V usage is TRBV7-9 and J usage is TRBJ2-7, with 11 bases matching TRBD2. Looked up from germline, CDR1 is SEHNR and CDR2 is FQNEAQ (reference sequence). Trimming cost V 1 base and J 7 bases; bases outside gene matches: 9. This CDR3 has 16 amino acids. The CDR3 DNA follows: TGTGCCAGCAGCTTAGAGGGACTAGCGGCCCTGGGGGAGCAGTACTTC. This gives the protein CASSLEGLAALGEQYF.

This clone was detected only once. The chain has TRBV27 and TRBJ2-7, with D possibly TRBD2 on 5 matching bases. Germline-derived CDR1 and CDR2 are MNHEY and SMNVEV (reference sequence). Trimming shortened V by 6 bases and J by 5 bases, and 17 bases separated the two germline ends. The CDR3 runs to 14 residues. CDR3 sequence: CASRGRGSRNEQYF. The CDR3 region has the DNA TGTGCCAGCAGGGGGAGAGGGTCCAGGAACGAGCAGTACTTC.

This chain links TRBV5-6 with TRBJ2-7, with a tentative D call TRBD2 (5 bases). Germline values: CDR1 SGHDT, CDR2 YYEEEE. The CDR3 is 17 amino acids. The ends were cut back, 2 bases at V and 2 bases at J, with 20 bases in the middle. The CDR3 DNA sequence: TGTGCCAGCAGCTTTTCGAGCGGAGAGTCTGTGGCCTACGAGCAGTACTTC. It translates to CASSFSSGESVAYEQYF. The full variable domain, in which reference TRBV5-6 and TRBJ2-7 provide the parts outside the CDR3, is DAGVTQSPTHLIKTRGQQVTLRCSPKSGHDTVSWYQQALGQGPQFIFQYYEEEERQRGNFPDRFSGHQFPNYSSELNVNALLLGDSALYLCASSFSSGESVAYEQYFGPGTRLTVT.

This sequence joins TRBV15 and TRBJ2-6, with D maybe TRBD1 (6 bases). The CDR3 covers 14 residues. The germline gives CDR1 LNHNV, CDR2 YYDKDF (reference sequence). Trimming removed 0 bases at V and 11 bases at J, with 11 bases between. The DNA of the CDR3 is TGTGCCACCAGCAGAGAGACAGGACCATACGTCCTGACTTTC. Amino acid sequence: CATSRETGPYVLTF.

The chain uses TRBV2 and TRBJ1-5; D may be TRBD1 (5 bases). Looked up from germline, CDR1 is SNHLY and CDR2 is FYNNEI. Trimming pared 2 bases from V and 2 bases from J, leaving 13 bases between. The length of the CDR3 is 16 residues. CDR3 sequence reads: CASSERWGRGNQPQHF. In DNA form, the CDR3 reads TGTGCCAGCAGTGAACGCTGGGGCCGAGGCAATCAGCCCCAGCATTTT.